What follows are 32 T cell receptor beta chains derived from one specimen sequenced in a study of blood T cell repertoires in COVID-19. Only in-frame clones appear in the TCRdb table, and some are missing; sequencing was by immunoSEQ multiplex PCR. The table records roughly 250,000 clones, 80% to 90% of them present only once. Material: PBMCs or T cells enriched from blood (not recorded which). The receptors shown here come from a man aged 50 or older who had been exposed to COVID-19.

This rearrangement joins TRBV19 to TRBJ1-2; tentatively, D is TRBD1 (5 bases). Germline CDR1 is LNHDA and CDR2 is SQIVND (reference sequence). CDR3 length: 19 amino acids. V was cut by 2 bases and J by 2 bases, with 24 bases left in between. The CDR3 nucleotides are TGTGCCAGTAGTATATCCGACAGACCATATGCGCCTGTCAACTATGGCTACACCTTC. This sequence encodes CASSISDRPYAPVNYGYTF.

This clone has a single count. V gene TRBV15 combines with J gene TRBJ1-5; D is unclear. CDR1 LNHNV and CDR2 YYDKDF come from the germline V gene (reference sequence). The V and J ends lost 3 bases and 4 bases respectively, with 7 bases between them. The CDR3 consists of 13 residues. The CDR3 nucleotides are TGTGCCACCAGCAGCTACTCAAATCAGCCCCAGCATTTT. It encodes CATSSYSNQPQHF.

This sequence joins TRBV11-2 and TRBJ2-7; TRBD1 matches at 9 bases. Trimming cost V 4 bases and J 3 bases; bases outside gene matches: 4. The CDR3 has 14 amino acids. Germline CDR1 is SGHAT and CDR2 is FQNNGV. CDR3 region: CASSYGTGLYEQYV. The CDR3 coding sequence is TGTGCCAGCAGCTACGGGACAGGGCTCTACGAGCAGTACGTC.

The CDR3 sequence is CASSVSSGGIGTQYF. CDR3 sequence (DNA): TGTGCCAGCAGCGTCTCTAGCGGGGGGATTGGTACGCAGTATTTT. The chain combines TRBV9 with TRBJ2-3, with 11 bases that match TRBD2. Germline V gives CDR1 SGDLS, CDR2 YYNGEE. CDR3 length equals 15 residues. Germline trimming cut 2 bases from V and 8 bases from J; bases unmatched to any gene: 7.

The V and J genes are TRBV12-5 and TRBJ2-5, with 8 bases that match TRBD1. CDR3 length: 14 amino acids. The germline CDR1 and CDR2 sequences are LGHNT and FRNRAP. V shed 5 bases and J 5 bases; nucleotides not matched to a gene: 7. CDR3 region: CASGPPTGVETQYF. In nucleotides, the CDR3 is TGTGCTAGTGGTCCACCGACAGGGGTGGAGACCCAGTACTTC.

This rearrangement joins TRBV15 to TRBJ1-5, with D hard to call. This CDR3 contains 18 residues. Germline V gene sequence: CDR1 LNHNV, CDR2 YYDKDF (reference sequence). Trimming removed 0 bases from V and 2 bases from J, with 17 bases in between. The CDR3 sequence: CATSRDSGVVRGNQPQHF. The CDR3 coding sequence is TGTGCCACCAGCAGAGATTCCGGTGTGGTTAGAGGCAATCAGCCCCAGCATTTT. The complete variable domain, with remaining parts taken from reference TRBV15 and TRBJ1-5, reads DAMVIQNPRYQVTQFGKPVTLSCSQTLNHNVMYWYQQKSSQAPKLLFHYYDKDFNNEADTPDNFQSRRPNTSFCFLDIRSPGLGDTAMYLCATSRDSGVVRGNQPQHFGDGTRLSIL.

This rearrangement joins TRBV12-5 to TRBJ1-2; maybe TRBD1 (6 bases). Germline lookup yields CDR1 LGHNT and CDR2 FRNRAP. The ends were cut back, 2 bases at V and 6 bases at J, with 10 bases in the middle. CDR3 size: 13 residues. The CDR3 region has the DNA TGTGCTAGTGGTTTGCAGGGGAGGGATGGCTACACCTTC. It translates to CASGLQGRDGYTF. Drawing the rest from reference TRBV12-5 and TRBJ1-2, the complete variable domain is DARVTQTPRHKVTEMGQEVTMRCQPILGHNTVFWYRQTMMQGLELLAYFRNRAPLDDSGMPKDRFSAEMPDATLATLKIQPSEPRDSAVYFCASGLQGRDGYTFGSGTRLTVV.

V and J are TRBV7-9 and TRBJ1-1; 8 positions match TRBD1. The junction had 2 bases not matched to a gene; V was cut back by 2 bases and J by 3 bases. The V gene's germline CDR1 is SEHNR and CDR2 FQNEAQ (reference sequence). This CDR3 has 14 amino acids. CDR3 in amino acids: CASSLQGQDTEAFF. DNA of the CDR3: TGTGCCAGCAGCTTACAGGGACAGGACACTGAAGCTTTCTTT.

The V call is TRBV7-9, the J call TRBJ2-3, with TRBD1 as a possible D gene (5 bases). The germline V gene has CDR1 SEHNR and CDR2 FQNEAQ (reference sequence). The V and J ends lost 11 bases and 6 bases respectively, with 9 bases between them. The CDR3 is 10 residues long. The chain's CDR3 is CASGRDTQYF. In DNA, the CDR3 is TGTGCCTCAGGGCGGGATACGCAGTATTTT.

The chain couples TRBV2 to TRBJ2-1, with 7 nucleotides matching TRBD1. V shed 2 bases and J 8 bases; nucleotides not matched to a gene: 3. This CDR3 region has 13 residues. Germline V lookup: CDR1 SNHLY, CDR2 FYNNEI. The CDR3 sequence: CASSEYRGDEQFF. In DNA form, the CDR3 reads TGTGCCAGCAGTGAATACAGGGGAGATGAGCAGTTCTTC. Together with reference TRBV2 and TRBJ2-1, the CDR3 gives the full variable domain: EPEVTQTPSHQVTQMGQEVILRCVPISNHLYFYWYRQILGQKVEFLVSFYNNEISEKSEIFDDQFSVERPDGSNFTLKIRSTKLEDSAMYFCASSEYRGDEQFFGPGTRLTVL.

The gene calls are TRBV11-2 and TRBJ2-7, with 7 bases identical to TRBD1. This CDR3 comprises 15 residues. The ends lost 4 bases at V and 2 bases at J; junction bases unmatched: 8. CDR1 and CDR2 (germline): SGHAT, FQNNGV. CDR3 sequence reads: CASSSDPTGAYEQYF. CDR3 DNA: TGTGCCAGCAGCTCTGATCCCACAGGGGCCTACGAGCAGTACTTC.

There are a few counts of this clone. The chain carries TRBV3-1 (or the pseudogene TRBV3-2) and TRBJ1-4, with 7 bases fitting TRBD1. Germline trimming cut 4 bases from V and 5 bases from J; bases unmatched to any gene: 10. Germline-derived CDR1 and CDR2 are LGHDT and YNNKEL (reference sequence). This CDR3 spans 16 amino acids. The CDR3 DNA is TGTGCCAGCAGCCGTCGGGAGGGGGCATTGAATGAAAAACTGTTTTTT. This gives the protein CASSRREGALNEKLFF.

This clone has only one observation. The V gene is TRBV7-3, the J gene TRBJ2-1, with 8 bases aligning to TRBD2. This CDR3 comprises 17 residues. Germline V gives CDR1 SGHTA, CDR2 FQGTGA. The junction had 13 bases not matched to a gene; V was cut back by 1 base and J by 8 bases. The CDR3 region is CASSLKLGGTSDDEQFF. CDR3 bases: TGTGCCAGCAGCTTAAAGCTGGGGGGGACTAGTGATGATGAGCAGTTCTTC.

The chain links TRBV5-1 to TRBJ1-5, with 8 bases matching TRBD1. This CDR3 contains 15 residues. Trimming cost V 1 base and J 5 bases; bases outside gene matches: 5. In germline, CDR1 is SGHRS, CDR2 YFSETQ. Here the CDR3 DNA reads TGCGCCAGCAGCTTGCGTACAGGGGGGGATCAGCCCCAGCATTTT. This sequence encodes CASSLRTGGDQPQHF.

This chain links TRBV5-1 with TRBJ2-5, with TRBD2 as a possible D gene (6 bases). The V end lost 7 bases, the J end lost 0 bases, and 22 bases lay between the germline ends. The CDR3 consists of 17 residues. Germline CDR1 and CDR2: SGHRS and YFSETQ. The CDR3 DNA is TGCGCCAGCGCTATTTGGGGGGTAGGATTGGACCAAGAGACCCAGTACTTC. This encodes CASAIWGVGLDQETQYF. Full variable domain (missing parts from reference TRBV5-1 and TRBJ2-5): KAGVTQTPRYLIKTRGQQVTLSCSPISGHRSVSWYQQTPGQGLQFLFEYFSETQRNKGNFPGRFSGRQFSNSRSEMNVSTLELGDSALYLCASAIWGVGLDQETQYFGPGTRLLVL.

The gene calls are TRBV28 and TRBJ1-1; D might be TRBD1 (6 bases). The V and J ends lost 6 bases and 0 bases respectively, with 17 bases between them. CDR3 length equals 16 residues. The germline V gene encodes CDR1 MDHEN and CDR2 SYDVKM. The CDR3 nucleotides are TGTGCCAGCAGACTCCTAGGGGGGGGCATGAACACTGAAGCTTTCTTT. It is translated as CASRLLGGGMNTEAFF.

This chain links TRBV11-3 with TRBJ1-4, with TRBD1 identical over 7 bases. CDR1 SGHNT and CDR2 YENEEA come from the germline V gene. This CDR3 spans 15 amino acids. Unmatched junction bases numbered 5, after V lost 2 bases and J lost 5 bases. The CDR3 loop is CASSLRGGRNEKLFF. CDR3 sequence (DNA): TGTGCCAGCAGCTTAAGAGGGGGCCGGAATGAAAAACTGTTTTTT.

In this sample, this clone turned up a few times. The V and J genes are TRBV29-1 and TRBJ1-2; no firm D call. Germline V CDR1 and CDR2: SQVTM, ANQGSEA. The CDR3 consists of 15 residues. Trimming removed 0 bases from V and 7 bases from J, with 18 bases in between. The CDR3 coding sequence is TGCAGCGTTGAAGATCCGCCCGGAGGGAGGGTTGGCTACACCTTC. Translating it yields CSVEDPPGGRVGYTF.

The rearrangement uses TRBV28 and TRBJ2-2; TRBD2 agrees at 12 bases. This CDR3 contains 16 residues. V lost 3 bases to trimming and J lost 4 bases; unmatched junction nucleotides: 3. Germline V gene sequence: CDR1 MDHEN, CDR2 SYDVKM. The CDR3 DNA is TGTGCCAGCAGTTTCACTAGCGGGAGGAGCACCGGGGAGCTGTTTTTT. This sequence encodes CASSFTSGRSTGELFF.

The V and J genes are TRBV5-4 and TRBJ1-6; D not certain. The germline V gene encodes CDR1 SGHNT and CDR2 YYREEE (reference sequence). The CDR3 consists of 13 residues. V lost 6 bases and J 7 bases, leaving 11 bases between the germline ends. As DNA, the CDR3 is TGTGCCAGCAACGGACCGGGAAATTCACCCCTCCACTTT. Residues: CASNGPGNSPLHF.

This clone was observed once. An end of the junction does not agree with germline; a read error may underlie this. CDR3 bases: TGTGCCAGCAGCAAACAGGGGGCGAGCGAGAAGTACTTC. Its protein is CASSKQGASEKYF. The V and J genes are TRBV3-1 (or the pseudogene TRBV3-2) and TRBJ2-7, with 9 bases identical to TRBD1. The CDR3 is 13 residues long. Germline V gene data show CDR1 as LGHDT and CDR2 as YNNKEL (reference sequence).

The V gene is TRBV12-3 or TRBV12-4, the J gene TRBJ1-2; D is unclear. V lost 7 bases, J lost 3 bases, and 12 bases lay in between. The CDR3 has 13 residues. CDR3 loop: CASTRRGDYGYTF. Here the CDR3 DNA reads TGTGCCAGCACCCGGCGGGGAGACTATGGCTACACCTTC.

The V gene is TRBV5-1, the J gene TRBJ2-2; no clear D gene. Germline CDR1 is SGHRS and CDR2 is YFSETQ. V dropped 0 bases and J dropped 4 bases, with 7 bases sitting between them. This CDR3 spans 14 amino acids. In DNA form, the CDR3 reads TGCGCCAGCAGCTTGGGGCATGGCACCGGGGAGCTGTTTTTT. Translation: CASSLGHGTGELFF.

J is TRBJ2-7 and V is TRBV24-1; a weak D match, TRBD1 (5 bases). Trimming took 6 bases from V and 0 from J, leaving 8 bases between them. The germline V gene has CDR1 KGHDR and CDR2 SFDVKD. The length of the CDR3 is 13 residues. CDR3 region: CATSHRRSYEQYF. Written as DNA, the CDR3 is TGTGCCACCAGTCACAGGCGCTCCTACGAGCAGTACTTC.

DNA of the CDR3: TGTGCCAGCAGTTTGGTTTCAGGGGGCAACACTGAAGCTTTCTTT. This encodes CASSLVSGGNTEAFF. The gene calls are TRBV28 and TRBJ1-1; 8 bases are shared with TRBD1. Trimming at V came to 3 bases and at J to 2 bases, leaving 5 bases not matched to a gene. Germline-derived CDR1 and CDR2 are MDHEN and SYDVKM. CDR3 length: 15 residues. Supplemented by reference TRBV28 and TRBJ1-1, the full variable domain reads DVKVTQSSRYLVKRTGEKVFLECVQDMDHENMFWYRQDPGLGLRLIYFSYDVKMKEKGDIPEGYSVSREKKERFSLILESASTNQTSMYLCASSLVSGGNTEAFFGQGTRLTVV.

The V call is TRBV7-2, the J call TRBJ1-6; a possible D gene is TRBD1 (5 bases). CDR3 length equals 15 residues. Germline CDR1 is SGHTA and CDR2 is FQGNSA. V was shortened by 0 bases and J by 5 bases, with 8 bases between the two germline ends. The CDR3 loop reads CASSLAGAHNSPLHF. The DNA of the CDR3 is TGTGCCAGCAGCTTAGCAGGGGCCCATAATTCACCCCTCCACTTT.

The rearrangement joins TRBV24-1 to TRBJ1-2, with D perhaps matching TRBD1 (5 bases). The CDR3 sequence is 15 residues long. Germline CDR1 is KGHDR and CDR2 is SFDVKD. V was pared by 7 bases and J by 4 bases, with 18 bases between. The CDR3 here is CATRKERDSFYGYTF. CDR3 DNA: TGTGCCACCAGGAAAGAACGGGACTCCTTCTATGGCTACACCTTC.

The rearrangement uses TRBV28 and TRBJ1-2; D is undetermined. Germline CDR1 MDHEN, CDR2 SYDVKM. This CDR3 is built from 17 residues. V was trimmed by 2 bases and J by 6 bases, leaving 22 bases between them. This chain's CDR3 is CASSLPYMDLRGHGYTF. The CDR3 nucleotides read TGTGCCAGCAGTTTACCTTATATGGATCTCAGAGGGCATGGCTACACCTTC.

This clone was detected only once. The chain uses TRBV4-1 and TRBJ1-5, with 9 bases that match TRBD1. Germline CDR1 is MGHRA and CDR2 is YSYEKL. This CDR3 comprises 15 residues. J was trimmed by 2 bases and V by 4 bases; bases with no gene match: 3. The CDR3: CASSLRTGGNQPQHF. The CDR3 DNA reads as TGCGCCAGCAGCCTCCGGACAGGGGGCAATCAGCCCCAGCATTTT.

The genes are TRBV19 and TRBJ2-5, with 10 bases matching TRBD1. CDR1 is LNHDA and CDR2 is SQIVND in the germline V gene (reference sequence). CDR3 length equals 14 residues. Trimming cost V 5 bases and J 5 bases; bases outside gene matches: 5. Here the CDR3 DNA reads TGTGCCAGTAGTTCTCGACAGGGGGCTGAGACCCAGTACTTC. Translation gives CASSSRQGAETQYF. Combining the CDR3 with reference TRBV19 and TRBJ2-5 gives the whole variable domain DGGITQSPKYLFRKEGQNVTLSCEQNLNHDAMYWYRQDPGQGLRLIYYSQIVNDFQKGDIAEGYSVSREKKESFPLTVTSAQKNPTAFYLCASSSRQGAETQYFGPGTRLLVL.

This sequence joins TRBV11-2 and TRBJ2-3, with a possible D match to TRBD2 (6 bases). The germline V gene has CDR1 SGHAT and CDR2 FQNNGV. V lost 5 bases, J lost 6 bases, and 18 bases lay in between. The CDR3 has 15 amino acids. The CDR3 spells CASSPGGTRRDTQYF. The CDR3 DNA reads as TGTGCCAGCAGCCCTGGGGGGACCCGCAGGGATACGCAGTATTTT.

V is TRBV5-1 and J is TRBJ2-5, with 14 positions matching TRBD2. V lost 5 bases and J lost 5; bases outside the gene matches: 8. From germline, CDR1 is SGHRS and CDR2 YFSETQ. The CDR3 contains 16 residues. The CDR3 DNA sequence: TGCGCCAGCAGGGCGACTAGCGGGAGGGCCGGGGAGACCCAGTACTTC. Translated, it gives CASRATSGRAGETQYF.